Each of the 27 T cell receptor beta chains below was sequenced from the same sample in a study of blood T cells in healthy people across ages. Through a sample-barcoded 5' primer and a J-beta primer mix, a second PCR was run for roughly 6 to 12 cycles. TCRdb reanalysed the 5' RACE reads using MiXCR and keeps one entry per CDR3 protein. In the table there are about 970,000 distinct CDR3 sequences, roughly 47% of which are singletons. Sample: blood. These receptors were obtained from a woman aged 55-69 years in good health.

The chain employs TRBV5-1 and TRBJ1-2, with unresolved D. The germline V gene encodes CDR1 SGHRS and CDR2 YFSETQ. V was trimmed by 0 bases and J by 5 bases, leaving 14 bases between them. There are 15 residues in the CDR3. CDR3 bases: TGCGCCAGCAGCTTGGAGGGTTCCCGAGAGTATGGCTACACCTTC. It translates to CASSLEGSREYGYTF.

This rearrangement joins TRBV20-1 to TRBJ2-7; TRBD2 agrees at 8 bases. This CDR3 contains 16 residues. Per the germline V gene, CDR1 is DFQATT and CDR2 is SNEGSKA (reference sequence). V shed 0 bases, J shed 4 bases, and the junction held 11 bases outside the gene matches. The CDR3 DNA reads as TGCAGTGCTAGAGATTTGGGCGGGAGGATCCTATACGAGCAGTACTTC. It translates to CSARDLGGRILYEQYF.

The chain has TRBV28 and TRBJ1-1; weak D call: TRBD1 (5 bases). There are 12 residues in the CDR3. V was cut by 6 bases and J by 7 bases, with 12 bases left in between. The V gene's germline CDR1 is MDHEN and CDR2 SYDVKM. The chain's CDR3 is CASRKLQGEAFF. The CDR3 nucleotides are TGTGCCAGCAGAAAACTCCAGGGTGAAGCTTTCTTT.

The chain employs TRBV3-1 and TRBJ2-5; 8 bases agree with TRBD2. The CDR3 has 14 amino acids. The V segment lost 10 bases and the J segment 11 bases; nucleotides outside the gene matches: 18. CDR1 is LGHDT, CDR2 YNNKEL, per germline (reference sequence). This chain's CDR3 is CATSERGTLGEQYF. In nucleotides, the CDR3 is TGTGCCACCTCTGAGCGGGGGACCTTAGGGGAGCAGTACTTC.

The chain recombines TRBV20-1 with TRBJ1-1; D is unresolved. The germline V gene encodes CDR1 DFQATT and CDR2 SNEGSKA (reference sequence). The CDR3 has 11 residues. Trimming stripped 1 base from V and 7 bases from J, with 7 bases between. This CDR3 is CSARGMVEAFF. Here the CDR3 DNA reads TGCAGTGCTAGAGGGATGGTTGAAGCTTTCTTT.

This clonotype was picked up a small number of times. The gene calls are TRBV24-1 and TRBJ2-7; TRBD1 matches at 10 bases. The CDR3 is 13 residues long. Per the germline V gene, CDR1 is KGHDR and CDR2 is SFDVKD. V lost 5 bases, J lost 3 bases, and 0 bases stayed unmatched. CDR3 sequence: CATSGTGGYEQYF. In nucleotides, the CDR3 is TGTGCCACCAGTGGGACAGGGGGCTACGAGCAGTACTTC.

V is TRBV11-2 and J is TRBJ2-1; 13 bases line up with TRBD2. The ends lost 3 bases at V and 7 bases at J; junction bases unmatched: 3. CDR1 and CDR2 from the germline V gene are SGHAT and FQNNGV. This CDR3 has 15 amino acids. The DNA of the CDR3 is TGTGCCAGCAGCTTTACTAGCGGGAGGGCTAATGAGCAGTTCTTC. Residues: CASSFTSGRANEQFF.

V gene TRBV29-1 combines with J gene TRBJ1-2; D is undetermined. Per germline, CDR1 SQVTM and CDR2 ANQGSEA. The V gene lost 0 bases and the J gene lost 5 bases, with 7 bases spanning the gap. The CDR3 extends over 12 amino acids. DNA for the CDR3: TGCAGCGTTGAAGATACCGGTTATGGCTACACCTTC. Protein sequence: CSVEDTGYGYTF. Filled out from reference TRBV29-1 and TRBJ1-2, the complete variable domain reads SAVISQKPSRDICQRGTSLTIQCQVDSQVTMMFWYRQQPGQSLTLIATANQGSEATYESGFVIDKFPISRPNLTFSTLTVSNMSPEDSSIYLCSVEDTGYGYTFGSGTRLTVV.

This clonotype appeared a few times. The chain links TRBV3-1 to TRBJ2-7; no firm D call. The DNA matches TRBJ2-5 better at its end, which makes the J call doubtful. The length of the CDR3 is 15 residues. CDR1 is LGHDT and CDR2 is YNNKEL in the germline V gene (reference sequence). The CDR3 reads CASSLRRRRSETQYF. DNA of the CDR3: TGTGCCAGCAGCCTGAGAAGGAGACGGTCAGAGACCCAGTACTTC.

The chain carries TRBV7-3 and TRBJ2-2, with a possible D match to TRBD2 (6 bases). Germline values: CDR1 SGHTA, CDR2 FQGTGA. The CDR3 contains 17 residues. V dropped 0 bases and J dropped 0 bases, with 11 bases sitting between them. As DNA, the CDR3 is TGTGCCAGCAGCTTAACTTCTAGCGTAACGAACACCGGGGAGCTGTTTTTT. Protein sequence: CASSLTSSVTNTGELFF.

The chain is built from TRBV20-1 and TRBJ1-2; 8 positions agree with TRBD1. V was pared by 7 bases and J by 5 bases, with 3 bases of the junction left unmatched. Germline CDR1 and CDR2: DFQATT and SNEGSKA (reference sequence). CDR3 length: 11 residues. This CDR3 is CSGGQAYGYTF. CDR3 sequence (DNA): TGCAGTGGGGGACAGGCTTATGGCTACACCTTC.

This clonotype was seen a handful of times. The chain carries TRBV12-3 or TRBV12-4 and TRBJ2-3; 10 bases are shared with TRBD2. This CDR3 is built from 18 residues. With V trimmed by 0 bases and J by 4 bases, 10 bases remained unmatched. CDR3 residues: CASSLALVWSGRADTQYF. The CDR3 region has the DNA TGTGCCAGCAGTTTAGCCTTGGTGTGGAGCGGGAGGGCAGATACGCAGTATTTT.

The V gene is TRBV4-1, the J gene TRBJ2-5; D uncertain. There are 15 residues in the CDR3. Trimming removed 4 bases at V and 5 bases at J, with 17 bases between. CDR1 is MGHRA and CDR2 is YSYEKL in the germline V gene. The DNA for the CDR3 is TGCGCCAGCAGCCCTTTCGGTGGGGTGGGGGAGACCCAGTACTTC. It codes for CASSPFGGVGETQYF.

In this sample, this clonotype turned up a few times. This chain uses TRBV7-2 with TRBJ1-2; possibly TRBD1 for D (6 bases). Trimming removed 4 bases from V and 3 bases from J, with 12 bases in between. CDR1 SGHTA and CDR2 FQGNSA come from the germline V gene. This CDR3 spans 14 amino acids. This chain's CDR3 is CASSSRGGHYGYTF. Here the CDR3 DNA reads TGTGCCAGCAGCTCCAGGGGAGGGCACTATGGCTACACCTTC.

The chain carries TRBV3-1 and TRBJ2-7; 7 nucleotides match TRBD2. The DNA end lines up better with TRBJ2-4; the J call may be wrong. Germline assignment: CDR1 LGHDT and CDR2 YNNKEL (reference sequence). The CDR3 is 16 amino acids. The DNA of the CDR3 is TGTGCCAGCAGCCAAAATGCTAGCGCTCCGGGGGGCATTCAGTACTTC. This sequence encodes CASSQNASAPGGIQYF.

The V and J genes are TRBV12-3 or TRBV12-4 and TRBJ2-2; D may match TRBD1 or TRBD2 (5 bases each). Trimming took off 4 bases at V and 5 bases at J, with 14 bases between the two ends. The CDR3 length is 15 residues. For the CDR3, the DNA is TGTGCCAGCAGTTCAGGGACCCAATGGACCGGGGAGCTGTTTTTT. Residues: CASSSGTQWTGELFF.

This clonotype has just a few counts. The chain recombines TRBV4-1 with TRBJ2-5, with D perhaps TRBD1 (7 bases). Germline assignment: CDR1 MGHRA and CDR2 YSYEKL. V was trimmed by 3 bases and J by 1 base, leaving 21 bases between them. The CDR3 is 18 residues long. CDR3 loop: CASSHTRERGLTQETQYF. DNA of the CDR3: TGCGCCAGCAGCCATACACGGGAGAGGGGGCTAACCCAAGAGACCCAGTACTTC.

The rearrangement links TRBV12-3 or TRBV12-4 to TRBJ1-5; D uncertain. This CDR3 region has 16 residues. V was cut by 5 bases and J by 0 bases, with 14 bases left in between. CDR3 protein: CASSVGGSYSNQPQHF. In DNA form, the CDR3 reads TGTGCCAGCAGTGTAGGCGGTTCCTATAGCAATCAGCCCCAGCATTTT.

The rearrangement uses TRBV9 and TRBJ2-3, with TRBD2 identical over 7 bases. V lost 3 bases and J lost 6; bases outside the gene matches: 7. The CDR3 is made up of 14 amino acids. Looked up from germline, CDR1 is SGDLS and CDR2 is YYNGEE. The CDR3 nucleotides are TGTGCCAGCAGCGGAGTTCTAGCGGCTGATACGCAGTATTTT. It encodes CASSGVLAADTQYF. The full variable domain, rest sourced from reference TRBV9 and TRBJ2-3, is DSGVTQTPKHLITATGQRVTLRCSPRSGDLSVYWYQQSLDQGLQFLIQYYNGEERAKGNILERFSAQQFPDLHSELNLSSLELGDSALYFCASSGVLAADTQYFGPGTRLTVL.

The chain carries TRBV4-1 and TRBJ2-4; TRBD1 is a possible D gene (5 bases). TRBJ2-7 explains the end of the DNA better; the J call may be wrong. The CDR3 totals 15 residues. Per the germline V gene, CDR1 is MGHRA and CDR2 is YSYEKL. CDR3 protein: CASSQGARVNNEQYF. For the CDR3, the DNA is TGCGCCAGCAGCCAAGGAGCCAGGGTTAATAACGAGCAGTACTTC.

CDR3 region: CASSLSLAGTSFYEQYF. CDR3 DNA: TGTGCCAGCAGCTTATCCCTGGCCGGGACTAGTTTTTACGAGCAGTACTTC. The rearrangement uses TRBV7-8 and TRBJ2-7; 8 nucleotides agree with TRBD2. This CDR3 spans 17 amino acids. CDR1 and CDR2 from the germline V gene are SGHVS and FQNEAQ. V shed 2 bases and J 4 bases; nucleotides not matched to a gene: 13.

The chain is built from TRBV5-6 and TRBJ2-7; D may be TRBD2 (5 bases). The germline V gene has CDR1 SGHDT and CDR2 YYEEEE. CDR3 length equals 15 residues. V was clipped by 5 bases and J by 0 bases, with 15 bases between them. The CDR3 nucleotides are TGTGCCAGCAGTTCATCGGACTGGAGCTCCTACGAGCAGTACTTC. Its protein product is CASSSSDWSSYEQYF.

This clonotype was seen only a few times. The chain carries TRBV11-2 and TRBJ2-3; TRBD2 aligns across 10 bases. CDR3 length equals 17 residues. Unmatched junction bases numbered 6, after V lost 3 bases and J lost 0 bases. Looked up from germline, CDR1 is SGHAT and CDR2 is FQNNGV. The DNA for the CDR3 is TGTGCCAGCAGCTTCCCCGGACTAGCGGATAGCACAGATACGCAGTATTTT. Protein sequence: CASSFPGLADSTDTQYF.

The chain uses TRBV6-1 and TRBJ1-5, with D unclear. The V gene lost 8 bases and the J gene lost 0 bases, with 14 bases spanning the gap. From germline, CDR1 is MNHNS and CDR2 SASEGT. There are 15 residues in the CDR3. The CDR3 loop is CASYPRGISNQPQHF. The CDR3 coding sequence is TGTGCCAGCTACCCTCGGGGAATTAGCAATCAGCCCCAGCATTTT.

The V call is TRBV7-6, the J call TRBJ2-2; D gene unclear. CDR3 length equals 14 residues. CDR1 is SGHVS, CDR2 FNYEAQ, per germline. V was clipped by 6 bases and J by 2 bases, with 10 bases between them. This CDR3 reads CASSQQRNTGELFF. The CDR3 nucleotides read TGTGCCAGCAGTCAACAGAGAAACACCGGGGAGCTGTTTTTT.

CDR3 residues: CSARDRTGSSYNEQFF. In DNA, the CDR3 is TGCAGTGCTAGAGATAGGACCGGGTCTTCCTACAATGAGCAGTTCTTC. This chain joins TRBV20-1 and TRBJ2-1; no definite D call. The CDR3 runs 16 residues. Germline-derived CDR1 and CDR2 are DFQATT and SNEGSKA (reference sequence). V was cut by 0 bases and J by 1 base, with 13 bases left in between.

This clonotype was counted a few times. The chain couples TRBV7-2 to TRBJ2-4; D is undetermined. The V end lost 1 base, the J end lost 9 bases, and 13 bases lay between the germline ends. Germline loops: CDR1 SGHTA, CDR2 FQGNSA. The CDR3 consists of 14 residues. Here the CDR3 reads CASSLDKGLSIQYF. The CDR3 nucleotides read TGTGCCAGCAGCTTAGATAAGGGATTGAGCATTCAGTACTTC.